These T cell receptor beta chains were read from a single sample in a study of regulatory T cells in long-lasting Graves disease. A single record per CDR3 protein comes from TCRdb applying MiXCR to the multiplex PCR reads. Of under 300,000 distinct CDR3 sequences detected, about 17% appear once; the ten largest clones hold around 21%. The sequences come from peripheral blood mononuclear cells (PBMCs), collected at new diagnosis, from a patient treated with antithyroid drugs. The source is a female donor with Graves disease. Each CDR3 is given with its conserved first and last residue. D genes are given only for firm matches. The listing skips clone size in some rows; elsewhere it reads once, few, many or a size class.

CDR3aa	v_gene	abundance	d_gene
CSAPVPGQRTDTQYF	TRBV20-1	-	TRBD1
CASRGGLSSYNEQFF	TRBV25-1	many	-
CASSHTSGKGDTGELFF	TRBV3-1	-	TRBD2
CASSLVRGATGELFF	TRBV11-3	many	-
CASLLGGSGNTIYF	TRBV6-1	-	-
CASSPQGADGYTF	TRBV2	many	TRBD1
CASLRTSVTDTQYF	TRBV18	many	TRBD2
CSVASSEPGTQYF	TRBV29-1	many	-
CATTPQHF	TRBV24-1	many	-
CASSPPRTLVGDYGYTF	TRBV18	many	-
CASSPEGRPYEQYF	TRBV11-2	many	-
CASSIRQGAGETQYF	TRBV28	-	TRBD1
CASSPGTEAFF	TRBV18	few	-
CSARDTGTGIKVGGGYTF	TRBV20-1	many	TRBD1
CASVTGTGAREQYF	TRBV28	many	TRBD1
CASSTREELFF	TRBV18	many	-